This TCR beta chain was captured by sequencing in a study of PD-1 blockade in mismatch repair-deficient tumors. The method was immunoSEQ multiplex PCR; TCRdb's version includes in-frame clones alone and lacks a portion of them. Of around 100,000 clones listed, about 80% are singletons. The CDR3 length is 14 residues. CDR1 is SEHNR and CDR2 is FQNEAQ in the germline V gene (reference sequence). V lost 6 bases and J 0 bases, leaving 11 bases between the germline ends. The receptor's source is an adult with mismatch repair-deficient cancer. The chain carries TRBV7-9 and TRBJ1-1; D unclear. Sequences were derived from peripheral blood, sampled 60 weeks after starting pembrolizumab. CDR3 amino acids: CASRFRTVNTEAFF. Here the CDR3 DNA reads TGTGCCAGCAGGTTCAGGACGGTGAACACTGAAGCTTTCTTT.